Below are 10 T cell receptor beta chains sequenced from a single sample in a study of shared clonotypes between healthy human individuals (dated by TCRdb to 2018 to 2021). For the CD8 naive samples, CD45RO-negative cells were positively selected for CCR7, yielding a CD45RA+CCR7+ population from which TemRA cells were excluded. Libraries were made using the immunoSEQ multiplex PCR assay. Held by TCRdb, this immuneACCESS table contains in-frame sequences only and omits some clones. Under half of the omission traces to an unresolved V gene where checked; the cause of the rest is unknown. Across this sample there are almost 700,000 clones, with about 90% seen only once. The ten top clones hold roughly 22% of the sample. Sequences were obtained from naive CD8+ T cells sorted from blood. The cell subset or site label corresponds to: CD45RA+CCR7+. The source is a man aged 30 to 45 in good health.

The V call is TRBV7-9, the J call TRBJ2-7; 7 nucleotides agree with TRBD1. CDR1 and CDR2 (germline): SEHNR, FQNEAQ (reference sequence). The length of the CDR3 is 16 residues. Trimming took 4 bases from V and 2 from J; bases not matched to a gene: 11. In DNA form, the CDR3 reads TGTGCCAGCAGCTCTCCGGGACAGAGCTTAACCTACGAGCAGTACTTC. Residues: CASSSPGQSLTYEQYF.

The V and J genes are TRBV30 and TRBJ2-7, with 14 bases matching TRBD2. Germline V lookup: CDR1 GTSNPN, CDR2 SVGIG (reference sequence). CDR3 length equals 17 residues. The trim removed 1 base at V and 4 bases at J, leaving 9 bases unmatched. The CDR3 sequence is CAWSAGTSGRLKYEQYF. The CDR3 nucleotides read TGTGCCTGGAGTGCCGGGACTAGCGGGAGATTAAAGTACGAGCAGTACTTC.

The chain joins TRBV12-2 to TRBJ2-5. TRBV12-2 is a recognized pseudogene. This CDR3 region has 12 residues. The CDR3 loop is CASRLRRKTQYF. The CDR3 bases are TGTGCAAGTCGCTTACGACGCAAGACCCAGTACTTC.

The chain joins TRBV19 to TRBJ2-6, with a possible D match to TRBD1 (6 bases). Germline V gene sequence: CDR1 LNHDA, CDR2 SQIVND (reference sequence). This CDR3 is 16 amino acids long. Deletions cut 5 bases from V and 0 bases from J, with 11 bases between. The CDR3 DNA follows: TGTGCCAGTAGTGATACAGGGCTCTCTGGGGCCAACGTCCTGACTTTC. Amino acids: CASSDTGLSGANVLTF.

CDR3 residues: CASRWGASYEQYF. In DNA form, the CDR3 reads TGTGCCAGCAGGTGGGGGGCCTCCTACGAGCAGTACTTC. This chain links TRBV28 with TRBJ2-7; TRBD1 or TRBD2 may be the D gene (6 bases each). Germline V gene data show CDR1 as MDHEN and CDR2 as SYDVKM. Deletions cut 6 bases from V and 0 bases from J, with 9 bases between. The CDR3 runs 13 residues. The whole variable domain, filled in from reference TRBV28 and TRBJ2-7, reads DVKVTQSSRYLVKRTGEKVFLECVQDMDHENMFWYRQDPGLGLRLIYFSYDVKMKEKGDIPEGYSVSREKKERFSLILESASTNQTSMYLCASRWGASYEQYFGPGTRLTVT.

The V and J genes are TRBV19 and TRBJ2-1, with D hard to call. V was pared by 6 bases and J by 10 bases, with 16 bases between. The length of the CDR3 is 13 residues. Germline CDR1 LNHDA, CDR2 SQIVND (reference sequence). The DNA of the CDR3 is TGTGCCAGTAGGATACCCGGAGTTCCGGAGCAGTTCTTC. Its translation: CASRIPGVPEQFF.

This clone was detected a few times. This chain connects TRBV30 to TRBJ2-1; D unresolved. The CDR3 spans 14 residues. V dropped 8 bases and J dropped 7 bases, with 21 bases sitting between them. In germline, CDR1 is GTSNPN, CDR2 SVGIG (reference sequence). The CDR3 region is CARGGSPLQNEQFF. In DNA form, the CDR3 reads TGTGCCAGAGGTGGAAGCCCTTTACAGAATGAGCAGTTCTTC.

This chain uses TRBV19 with TRBJ1-1; no firm D call. V dropped 6 bases and J dropped 1 base, with 9 bases sitting between them. This CDR3 is 13 amino acids long. Germline-derived CDR1 and CDR2 are LNHDA and SQIVND (reference sequence). CDR3 region: CASSPLRNTEAFF. The CDR3 DNA reads TGTGCCAGTAGCCCGCTGAGGAACACTGAAGCTTTCTTT.

This rearrangement joins TRBV7-8 to TRBJ1-5; 7 bases map to TRBD1. V lost 3 bases and J lost 7; bases outside the gene matches: 6. This CDR3 is built from 14 residues. Per the germline V gene, CDR1 is SGHVS and CDR2 is FQNEAQ. In DNA, the CDR3 is TGTGCCAGCAGCTTGGAGCAGGGGGGACAGCCCCAGCATTTT. Amino acid sequence: CASSLEQGGQPQHF. Supplemented by reference TRBV7-8 and TRBJ1-5, the full variable domain reads GAGVSQSPRYKVAKRGQDVALRCDPISGHVSLFWYQQALGQGPEFLTYFQNEAQLDKSGLPSDRFFAERPEGSVSTLKIQRTQQEDSAVYLCASSLEQGGQPQHFGDGTRLSIL.

The chain joins TRBV28 to TRBJ1-3, with D unresolved. V was trimmed by 6 bases and J by 6 bases, leaving 18 bases between them. The CDR3 is 15 residues long. Germline V gives CDR1 MDHEN, CDR2 SYDVKM. The CDR3 nucleotides read TGTGCCAGCAGCCCCCTGTCGGAGGGTGCAAACACCATATATTTT. Protein product: CASSPLSEGANTIYF.